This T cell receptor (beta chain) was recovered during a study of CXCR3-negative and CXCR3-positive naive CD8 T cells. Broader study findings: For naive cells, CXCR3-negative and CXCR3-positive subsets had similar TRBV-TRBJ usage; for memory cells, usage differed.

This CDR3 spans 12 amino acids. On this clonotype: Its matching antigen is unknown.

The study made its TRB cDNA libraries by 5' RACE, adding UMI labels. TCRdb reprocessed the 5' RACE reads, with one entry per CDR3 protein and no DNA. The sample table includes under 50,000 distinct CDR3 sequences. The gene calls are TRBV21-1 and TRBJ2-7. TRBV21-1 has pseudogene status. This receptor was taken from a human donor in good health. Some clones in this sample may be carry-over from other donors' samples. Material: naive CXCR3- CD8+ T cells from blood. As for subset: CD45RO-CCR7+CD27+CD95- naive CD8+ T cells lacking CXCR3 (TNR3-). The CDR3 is CAWCSGTPEQYF.